This T cell receptor beta chain was identified during a study of T cell responses to AZD1222 COVID-19 vaccine. General observations from the study: CD4 TCRs covered the whole spike, strongest at regions 160-218 and 743-854. Increases in Spike-specific TCR breadth and depth were seen after two AZD1222 doses. Donors were largely white British and mainly female; clonal diversity was possibly underestimated.

Germline CDR1 is MNHNS and CDR2 is SASEGT. CDR3 length equals 13 residues. The J segment lost 6 bases and the V segment lost 3 bases, leaving 1 base of the junction unmatched. About this clone itself: As yet, its antigen is unknown.

The repertoire was sequenced with immunoSEQ multiplex PCR; TCRdb's copy has only in-frame clones and lacks some. Counted here are fewer than 200,000 clones, approximately 90% occurring once; the ten biggest clones make up 3.5% to 4.5%. The sequences come from peripheral blood, collected 28 days after the second dose of the MenACWY control vaccine. The chain has TRBV6-1 and TRBJ2-2; 7 bases agree with TRBD2. This TCR was recovered from an adult who received the MenACWY meningococcal vaccine as a control. CDR3 amino acids: CASSEAGAGELFF. The DNA for the CDR3 is TGTGCCAGCAGTGAGGCGGGAGCCGGGGAGCTGTTTTTT.